Presented here are 24 T cell receptor beta chains from one specimen sequenced in a study of T cells in narcolepsy. Clones were sequenced by immunoSEQ multiplex PCR, and TCRdb holds only the in-frame ones, with some missing. In the table there are approximately 30,000 clones, approximately 80% of which are singletons. The specimen sequenced was CD45RA- memory CD4+ T cells from PBMCs. Source of these receptors: a human donor with narcolepsy.

This clone was seen more than once but under ten times. The chain links TRBV6-6 to TRBJ1-1, with no clear D. Trimming took off 5 bases at V and 1 base at J, with 11 bases between the two ends. Germline lookup yields CDR1 MNHNY and CDR2 SVGAGI (reference sequence). There are 14 residues in the CDR3. The CDR3: CASSNKQENTEAFF. The CDR3 DNA follows: TGTGCCAGCAGTAACAAACAAGAGAACACTGAAGCTTTCTTT.

This chain uses TRBV23-1 with TRBJ1-2; D not resolved. TRBV23-1 is marked as an open reading frame, function uncertain. This CDR3 spans 13 amino acids. Trimming cost V 0 bases and J 7 bases, with 9 bases left between them. The CDR3 protein is CASSQSWAAGYTF. CDR3 nucleotide sequence: TGCGCCAGCAGTCAATCTTGGGCTGCTGGCTACACCTTC.

The chain has TRBV5-1 and TRBJ1-5, with 7 bases lining up with TRBD1. Per germline, CDR1 SGHRS and CDR2 YFSETQ. V lost 4 bases to trimming and J lost 6 bases; unmatched junction nucleotides: 7. This CDR3 is 14 amino acids long. The CDR3 loop reads CASSPGTAAQPQHF. The DNA for the CDR3 is TGCGCCAGCAGCCCCGGGACAGCGGCTCAGCCCCAGCATTTT.

A note on this clone: The junction departs from the called germline gene at one end, perhaps through a read error. V and J are TRBV7-9 and TRBJ2-1; D is possibly TRBD2 (7 bases). The CDR3 is 14 residues long. Per the germline V gene, CDR1 is SEHNR and CDR2 is FQNEAQ (reference sequence). This CDR3 reads CASAPSGGHNGQFF. The CDR3, as DNA: TGTGCCAGCGCCCCTTCGGGGGGCCACAATGGGCAGTTCTTC. The full variable domain, its missing parts supplied by reference TRBV7-9 and TRBJ2-1, is DTGVSQNPRHKITKRGQNVTFRCDPISEHNRLYWYRQTLGQGPEFLTYFQNEAQLEKSRLLSDRFSAERPKGSFSTLEIQRTEQGDSAMYLCASAPSGGHNGQFFGPGTRLTVL.

The chain employs TRBV30 and TRBJ1-2; the match to TRBD1 covers 9 bases. The CDR3 has 12 residues. The ends lost 4 bases at V and 8 bases at J; junction bases unmatched: 5. Germline V lookup: CDR1 GTSNPN, CDR2 SVGIG (reference sequence). In DNA form, the CDR3 reads TGTGCCTGGAAGAGGACAGGGGAGGGCTACACCTTC. Protein sequence: CAWKRTGEGYTF.

The V gene is TRBV30, the J gene TRBJ2-5; D remains ambiguous. Germline assignment: CDR1 GTSNPN and CDR2 SVGIG (reference sequence). V lost 2 bases and J 7 bases, leaving 11 bases between the germline ends. The CDR3 extends over 12 amino acids. CDR3 region: CAWSTIGVTQYF. CDR3 coding DNA: TGTGCCTGGAGTACCATTGGGGTGACCCAGTACTTC.

The chain employs TRBV18 and TRBJ1-2, with 9 positions matching TRBD1. Germline trimming cut 3 bases from V and 8 bases from J; bases unmatched to any gene: 4. CDR3 length: 13 residues. Germline assignment: CDR1 KGHSH and CDR2 LQKENI. In DNA form, the CDR3 reads TGTGCCAGCTCACCCAGGACAGGGGACGGCTACACCTTC. Protein sequence: CASSPRTGDGYTF.

The chain has TRBV29-1 and TRBJ2-3; 7 bases agree with TRBD2. This CDR3 has 15 residues. Per the germline V gene, CDR1 is SQVTM and CDR2 is ANQGSEA. The trim removed 4 bases at V and 2 bases at J, leaving 9 bases unmatched. The CDR3 DNA is TGCAGCGTTGTGGGGGGGTCCTCTAACACAGATACGCAGTATTTT. This translates into CSVVGGSSNTDTQYF.

The chain recombines TRBV6-5 with TRBJ2-5; TRBD1 matches 9 bases. The germline V gene encodes CDR1 MNHEY and CDR2 SVGAGI. The CDR3 covers 14 residues. Unmatched junction bases numbered 3, after V lost 2 bases and J lost 5 bases. CDR3 in DNA: TGTGCCAGCAGTTACCCGGGACAGGGCGAGACCCAGTACTTC. This gives the protein CASSYPGQGETQYF.

The V call is TRBV11-1, the J call TRBJ1-2, with unresolved D. This CDR3 contains 14 residues. Trimming removed 3 bases at V and 3 bases at J, with 11 bases between. The germline V gene encodes CDR1 SGHAT and CDR2 FQDESV (reference sequence). For the CDR3, the DNA is TGTGCCAGCAGCTTTTCAAAGGAGTACTATGGCTACACCTTC. Amino acids: CASSFSKEYYGYTF.

The chain joins TRBV10-3 to TRBJ1-5; unclear D gene. V was pared by 0 bases and J by 4 bases, with 13 bases between. Germline CDR1 and CDR2: ENHRY and SYGVKD. CDR3 length: 16 residues. CDR3 sequence (DNA): TGTGCCATCAGTGAGTCGGTAGGACGGTTGAATCAGCCCCAGCATTTT. This translates into CAISESVGRLNQPQHF.

The chain couples TRBV5-6 to TRBJ2-6; tentative D call: TRBD1 (5 bases). Germline CDR1 reads SGHDT; CDR2 reads YYEEEE. This CDR3 has 15 amino acids. Trimming shortened V by 1 base and J by 2 bases, and 7 bases separated the two germline ends. The CDR3 nucleotides read TGTGCCAGCAGCTTGCTAGGGGCTGGGGCCAACGTCCTGACTTTC. Encoded protein: CASSLLGAGANVLTF. Drawing the rest from reference TRBV5-6 and TRBJ2-6, the complete variable domain is DAGVTQSPTHLIKTRGQQVTLRCSPKSGHDTVSWYQQALGQGPQFIFQYYEEEERQRGNFPDRFSGHQFPNYSSELNVNALLLGDSALYLCASSLLGAGANVLTFGAGSRLTVL.

V gene TRBV6-5 combines with J gene TRBJ2-7, with 8 positions matching TRBD1. The V gene's germline CDR1 is MNHEY and CDR2 SVGAGI. The CDR3 has 13 residues. V lost 6 bases and J lost 3; bases outside the gene matches: 4. CDR3 DNA sequence: TGTGCCAGCAGGGCGGGACAGGACTACGAGCAGTACTTC. Translation gives CASRAGQDYEQYF.

This rearrangement joins TRBV5-1 to TRBJ2-3, with D possibly being TRBD2 (5 bases). Per the germline V gene, CDR1 is SGHRS and CDR2 is YFSETQ. The CDR3 has 13 amino acids. V gave up 2 bases and J gave up 3 bases, with 7 bases separating them. The CDR3 spells CASSFGGTDTQYF. The CDR3 DNA is TGCGCCAGCAGCTTTGGCGGGACAGATACGCAGTATTTT.

The chain joins TRBV5-1 to TRBJ1-4; D gene uncertain. This CDR3 contains 16 residues. The V end lost 4 bases, the J end lost 0 bases, and 13 bases lay between the germline ends. Germline-derived CDR1 and CDR2 are SGHRS and YFSETQ. CDR3 DNA sequence: TGCGCCAGCAGCCGAACTACGGTTTCAACTAATGAAAAACTGTTTTTT. This codes for CASSRTTVSTNEKLFF.

The chain has TRBV18 and TRBJ2-3; D possibly corresponds to TRBD2 (6 bases). The CDR3 contains 15 residues. Germline lookup yields CDR1 KGHSH and CDR2 LQKENI. V lost 2 bases to trimming and J lost 2 bases, with 11 bases between them. DNA of the CDR3: TGTGCCAGCTCACCAAACCCGGGGGACACAGATACGCAGTATTTT. Its translation is CASSPNPGDTDTQYF.

The V call is TRBV5-4, the J call TRBJ2-5; D perhaps matches TRBD2 (5 bases). Germline V gene sequence: CDR1 SGHNT, CDR2 YYREEE (reference sequence). There are 14 residues in the CDR3. V was trimmed by 5 bases and J by 3 bases, leaving 14 bases between them. CDR3 in amino acids: CASRRLEAEETQYF. CDR3 DNA sequence: TGTGCCAGCAGACGACTGGAGGCGGAAGAGACCCAGTACTTC.

J is TRBJ2-5 and V is TRBV11-1; D might be TRBD2 (5 bases). The V end was cut by 5 bases, the J end by 2 bases, with 6 bases between. CDR1 SGHAT and CDR2 FQDESV come from the germline V gene (reference sequence). The CDR3 sequence is 12 residues long. The CDR3 coding sequence is TGTGCCAGCAGCGGGGAGCAAGAGACCCAGTACTTC. It yields the protein CASSGEQETQYF.

J is TRBJ2-1 and V is TRBV28, with 9 bases matching TRBD2. The CDR3 extends over 16 amino acids. Germline V CDR1 and CDR2: MDHEN, SYDVKM. V shed 1 base and J 5 bases; nucleotides not matched to a gene: 6. The CDR3 coding sequence is TGTGCCAGCAGTTTATTTGGCCAGCGGGGGGACAATGAGCAGTTCTTC. This codes for CASSLFGQRGDNEQFF. The whole variable domain, filled in from reference TRBV28 and TRBJ2-1, reads DVKVTQSSRYLVKRTGEKVFLECVQDMDHENMFWYRQDPGLGLRLIYFSYDVKMKEKGDIPEGYSVSREKKERFSLILESASTNQTSMYLCASSLFGQRGDNEQFFGPGTRLTVL.

This clone was counted a single time. The V gene is TRBV14, the J gene TRBJ2-5; D is unclear. V lost 0 bases to trimming and J lost 6 bases, with 17 bases between them. CDR3 length equals 16 residues. Germline loops: CDR1 SGHDN, CDR2 FVKESK. CDR3 DNA: TGTGCCAGCAGCCAAGAAGGAGTTCGGGCCTTGCAGACCCAGTACTTC. Translation gives CASSQEGVRALQTQYF. Full variable domain (missing parts from reference TRBV14 and TRBJ2-5): EAGVTQFPSHSVIEKGQTVTLRCDPISGHDNLYWYRRVMGKEIKFLLHFVKESKQDESGMPNNRFLAERTGGTYSTLKVQPAELEDSGVYFCASSQEGVRALQTQYFGPGTRLLVL.

The V gene is TRBV10-1, the J gene TRBJ1-6; D ambiguous. CDR1 is WNHNN, CDR2 SYGVQD, per germline (reference sequence). Trimming took off 3 bases at V and 10 bases at J, with 10 bases between the two ends. The CDR3 totals 13 residues. CDR3 residues: CASSDGVQSPLHF. For the CDR3, the DNA is TGCGCCAGCAGTGATGGGGTACAGTCACCCCTCCACTTT.

The V gene is TRBV11-1, the J gene TRBJ2-2; D gene ambiguous. V was pared by 5 bases and J by 1 base, with 5 bases between. CDR1 SGHAT and CDR2 FQDESV come from the germline V gene (reference sequence). The CDR3 has 13 amino acids. This CDR3 reads CASSPQNTGELFF. The CDR3 bases are TGTGCCAGCAGCCCCCAGAACACCGGGGAGCTGTTTTTT.

This clone was detected once. The chain joins TRBV9 to TRBJ2-2; 8 bases are a match to TRBD2. The V gene end was trimmed by 6 bases and the J gene end by 7 bases; junction bases not matched to a gene: 8. Germline loops: CDR1 SGDLS, CDR2 YYNGEE. There are 14 residues in the CDR3. The CDR3 DNA is TGTGCCAGCACCTACGGGGGGGGGCACGGGGAGCTGTTTTTT. Translation gives CASTYGGGHGELFF.

This clone was picked up one time. This rearrangement joins TRBV18 to TRBJ1-6; TRBD1 matches 7 bases. CDR1 is KGHSH, CDR2 LQKENI, per germline. This CDR3 has 17 amino acids. V dropped 1 base and J dropped 10; count of bases not matched to a gene: 13. The CDR3 DNA sequence: TGTGCCAGCTCACCACGGGACAGTTCCGGGGGGCACTCACCCCTCCACTTT. Its protein product is CASSPRDSSGGHSPLHF. Together with reference TRBV18 and TRBJ1-6, the CDR3 gives the full variable domain: NAGVMQNPRHLVRRRGQEARLRCSPMKGHSHVYWYRQLPEEGLKFMVYLQKENIIDESGMPKERFSAEFPKEGPSILRIQQVVRGDSAAYFCASSPRDSSGGHSPLHFGNGTRLTVT.